Listed here is a single T cell receptor beta chain. This specimen belongs to a study of blood T cell repertoires in COVID-19. In the study overall: Samples of COVID-19 (acute and convalescent) were obtained from the United States, Italy and Spain. Sample material is recorded as cDNA or gDNA derived from T cells, B-cell-depleted T cells, or PBMCs.

This CDR3 is built from 13 residues. V lost 6 bases to trimming and J lost 6 bases, with 15 bases between them. Germline-derived CDR1 and CDR2 are LNHDA and SQIVND (reference sequence). Original data processing: For nucleated cells, counts were estimated from reference gene primer amplification. This table comes from immunoSEQ multiplex PCR, and its TCRdb copy is limited to in-frame clones, with some not included. V and J calls and clone size are copied from that table; D and trimming were computed from the DNA. The sample holds 130,000 or so clones, more than 70% seen once. Sequencing was carried out using peripheral blood. This receptor was obtained from a woman in her fifties or sixties with acute or convalescent COVID-19. The gene calls are TRBV19 and TRBJ2-7; a weak D match, TRBD1 (6 bases). CDR3 region: CASSTQGGREQYF. CDR3 sequence (DNA): TGTGCCAGTAGCACACAGGGTGGGCGCGAGCAGTACTTC.